Listed here is a single T cell receptor (beta chain). These data originate in a study of blood T cell repertoires in COVID-19. The overall study: The study drew acute and convalescent COVID-19 samples from the United States, Italy and Spain.

The CDR3 has 17 residues. The ends lost 4 bases at V and 5 bases at J; junction bases unmatched: 11. Per the germline V gene, CDR1 is LGHNA and CDR2 is YNFKEQ. Authors' data handling: Counts of nucleated cells, estimated from reference gene primer amplification, were obtained. Sequenced by immunoSEQ multiplex PCR; TCRdb stores in-frame clones only, minus some. For V, J and clone size, that table is used; D and trimming come from the DNA. The table records some 350,000 clones, 88% of them present only once. Seattle cases were enrolled at active infection and followed longitudinally. Specimen: peripheral blood. J is TRBJ2-1 and V is TRBV4-2; 10 nucleotides match TRBD2. This sequence originates from a woman between 70 and 85 years old with COVID-19, enrolled during active disease. CDR3 bases: TGTGCCAGCAGCCTTGACGCTAGCGGGGGCGCTAACAATGAGCAGTTCTTC. Protein: CASSLDASGGANNEQFF.